Presented here are 31 T cell receptor beta chains from one specimen sequenced in a study of T-cell reconstitution after alpha-beta-depleted transplantation in children. Researchers prepared the TCRbeta library using unique molecular identifiers, the study reports. Each CDR3 protein is one row after TCRdb ran MiXCR on the PCR reads. The table has 500,000 or so distinct CDR3 sequences, roughly 33% seen once; the top ten hold 2% to 2.5%. The input for sequencing was PBMCs from the stem cell graft donor, taken from the stem cell graft. The receptors here all came from a human donor who donated a stem cell graft to a child with aplastic anemia.

This clonotype was picked up a small number of times. V usage is TRBV20-1 and J usage is TRBJ1-2; the D gene is possibly TRBD1 (5 bases). With 5 bases removed from V and 0 bases from J, the gap between germline ends came to 13 bases. The CDR3 is made up of 14 amino acids. Germline CDR1 reads DFQATT; CDR2 reads SNEGSKA (reference sequence). The CDR3 DNA follows: TGCAGTGCTCCTCCGGGGGGACCTAACTATGGCTACACCTTC. As protein: CSAPPGGPNYGYTF.

This clonotype has at least ten counts. J is TRBJ2-5 and V is TRBV7-3, with 7 bases aligning to TRBD1. Trimming removed 4 bases from V and 3 bases from J; junction bases left unmatched: 2. CDR1 is SGHTA, CDR2 FQGTGA, per germline. CDR3 size: 13 residues. The CDR3 nucleotides are TGTGCCAGCAGCTCCGGGACAGAAGAGACCCAGTACTTC. Translating it yields CASSSGTEETQYF.

V gene TRBV6-2 or TRBV6-3 combines with J gene TRBJ2-1; maybe TRBD2 (6 bases). Trimming removed 3 bases from V and 3 bases from J, with 9 bases in between. Germline values: CDR1 MNHEY, CDR2 SVGEGT. There are 14 residues in the CDR3. Written as DNA, the CDR3 is TGTGCCAGCAGTTATTTAGCGGTCTACAATGAGCAGTTCTTC. This encodes CASSYLAVYNEQFF.

This clonotype appeared many times. J is TRBJ2-1 and V is TRBV6-5; 7 nucleotides line up with TRBD1. Germline V gives CDR1 MNHEY, CDR2 SVGAGI. The CDR3 is 14 residues long. The ends lost 4 bases at V and 8 bases at J; junction bases unmatched: 8. The chain's CDR3 is CASSLGQLRDEQFF. In nucleotides, the CDR3 is TGTGCCAGCAGTTTGGGACAGCTAAGGGATGAGCAGTTCTTC.

This chain uses TRBV20-1 with TRBJ2-7, with 7 bases aligning to TRBD1. The V segment lost 3 bases and the J segment 6 bases; nucleotides outside the gene matches: 8. Per the germline V gene, CDR1 is DFQATT and CDR2 is SNEGSKA (reference sequence). The CDR3 is made up of 13 amino acids. CDR3 sequence reads: CSAREAGTAEQYF. DNA for the CDR3: TGCAGTGCTAGGGAAGCCGGGACAGCCGAGCAGTACTTC.

The chain links TRBV6-2 or TRBV6-3 to TRBJ1-2, with D uncertain. The CDR3 totals 15 residues. V was trimmed by 6 bases and J by 2 bases, leaving 16 bases between them. Germline CDR1 is MNHEY and CDR2 is SVGEGT. CDR3 sequence reads: CASSKMRRVNYGYTF. The CDR3 DNA reads as TGTGCCAGCAGCAAAATGCGACGGGTCAACTATGGCTACACCTTC.

This chain joins TRBV6-5 and TRBJ1-5, with 7 bases lining up with TRBD1. This CDR3 spans 14 amino acids. Germline V gene data show CDR1 as MNHEY and CDR2 as SVGAGI. J lost 7 bases, V lost 0 bases, and 3 bases had no gene match. The CDR3 sequence is CASSYSLGQQPQHF. CDR3 in DNA: TGTGCCAGCAGTTACTCTCTGGGACAGCAGCCCCAGCATTTT.

The gene calls are TRBV27 and TRBJ2-1, with 7 bases matching TRBD1. V was clipped by 3 bases and J by 2 bases; unmatched bases: 4. Germline V gene data show CDR1 as MNHEY and CDR2 as SMNVEV (reference sequence). The CDR3 is 15 amino acids. The CDR3 coding sequence is TGTGCCAGCAGTTTTAGGCAGGGGGCCTACAATGAGCAGTTCTTC. This sequence encodes CASSFRQGAYNEQFF.

This clonotype was found once. The chain uses TRBV6-5 and TRBJ2-5; D is perhaps TRBD1 or TRBD2 (6 bases each). The CDR3 totals 16 residues. V dropped 7 bases and J dropped 5 bases, with 23 bases sitting between them. The germline CDR1 and CDR2 sequences are MNHEY and SVGAGI. The CDR3 sequence is CASNRSNGGRGETQYF. For the CDR3, the DNA is TGTGCCAGCAATCGCTCGAACGGGGGCAGAGGGGAGACCCAGTACTTC.

V usage is TRBV29-1 and J usage is TRBJ1-1, with 9 bases aligning to TRBD1. After removal of 6 bases from V and 1 base from J, the junction contained 3 bases not matched to a gene. This CDR3 has 13 amino acids. Germline loops: CDR1 SQVTM, CDR2 ANQGSEA. The CDR3 bases are TGCAGCGTGCAGGGACAGGGGAACACTGAAGCTTTCTTT. Its translation: CSVQGQGNTEAFF.

This clonotype was counted a few times. This chain links TRBV9 with TRBJ1-3, with D perhaps TRBD1 (5 bases). CDR1 is SGDLS, CDR2 YYNGEE, per germline. The CDR3 runs to 17 residues. Trimming left V 0 bases short and J 0 bases short, with 13 bases between. The DNA of the CDR3 is TGTGCCAGCAGCGTAGACGGGACGAAGAGCTCTGGAAACACCATATATTTT. Translated, it gives CASSVDGTKSSGNTIYF. Based on the CDR3 plus reference TRBV9 and TRBJ1-3, the full variable domain is DSGVTQTPKHLITATGQRVTLRCSPRSGDLSVYWYQQSLDQGLQFLIQYYNGEERAKGNILERFSAQQFPDLHSELNLSSLELGDSALYFCASSVDGTKSSGNTIYFGEGSWLTVV.

This chain uses TRBV5-1 with TRBJ2-1, with D tentatively TRBD2 (6 bases). V was pared by 4 bases and J by 6 bases, with 20 bases between. The V gene's germline CDR1 is SGHRS and CDR2 YFSETQ. The CDR3 totals 16 residues. The CDR3 spells CASSRLQTGVPNEQFF. DNA for the CDR3: TGCGCCAGCAGCCGTCTCCAGACGGGAGTCCCCAATGAGCAGTTCTTC.

The rearrangement uses TRBV28 and TRBJ1-2; D perhaps matches TRBD1 (6 bases). Trimming took off 1 base at V and 4 bases at J, with 13 bases between the two ends. CDR3 length equals 15 residues. Germline V gene data show CDR1 as MDHEN and CDR2 as SYDVKM. The CDR3, as DNA: TGTGCCAGCAGTTTATCGAGGACAGAGATCTATGGCTACACCTTC. The encoded protein is CASSLSRTEIYGYTF.

This clonotype has ten or more counts. This chain links TRBV7-2 with TRBJ2-3; 9 bases line up with TRBD2. The CDR3 loop spans 15 amino acids. The germline CDR1 and CDR2 sequences are SGHTA and FQGNSA. The ends lost 5 bases at V and 1 base at J; junction bases unmatched: 4. The CDR3, as DNA: TGTGCCAGCAGCCCTAGCGGGACACGCACAGATACGCAGTATTTT. Protein: CASSPSGTRTDTQYF.

This rearrangement joins TRBV20-1 to TRBJ1-1, with a possible D match to TRBD1 (5 bases). Germline CDR1 is DFQATT and CDR2 is SNEGSKA (reference sequence). V was trimmed by 5 bases and J by 1 base, leaving 14 bases between them. The CDR3 spans 14 residues. The CDR3 DNA reads TGCAGTGCTCCCCGGTGGGGGGGGAACACTGAAGCTTTCTTT. This encodes CSAPRWGGNTEAFF.

This clonotype was picked up a small number of times. This chain joins TRBV5-6 and TRBJ2-1; a possible D gene is TRBD2 (5 bases). Per the germline V gene, CDR1 is SGHDT and CDR2 is YYEEEE. The V end lost 4 bases, the J end lost 7 bases, and 15 bases lay between the germline ends. This CDR3 spans 14 amino acids. CDR3 bases: TGTGCCAGCAGCCCTCCGGGCAGACTAAATGAGCAGTTCTTC. Amino acids: CASSPPGRLNEQFF. The variable domain in full, completed from reference TRBV5-6 and TRBJ2-1, reads DAGVTQSPTHLIKTRGQQVTLRCSPKSGHDTVSWYQQALGQGPQFIFQYYEEEERQRGNFPDRFSGHQFPNYSSELNVNALLLGDSALYLCASSPPGRLNEQFFGPGTRLTVL.

This clonotype was picked up one time. V gene TRBV7-9 combines with J gene TRBJ2-1; 7 nucleotides line up with TRBD2. Germline V CDR1 and CDR2: SEHNR, FQNEAQ (reference sequence). The CDR3 loop spans 16 amino acids. V gave up 1 base and J gave up 0 bases; unmatched junction bases: 3. As DNA, the CDR3 is TGTGCCAGCAGCTTAGAAAGCGGGGTCTCCTACAATGAGCAGTTCTTC. Its translation is CASSLESGVSYNEQFF.

The gene calls are TRBV5-1 and TRBJ2-1, with 9 nucleotides matching TRBD2. CDR1 and CDR2 from the germline V gene are SGHRS and YFSETQ. The CDR3 has 16 residues. V lost 4 bases and J lost 1; bases outside the gene matches: 6. This CDR3 reads CASSGELAGSYNEQFF. DNA for the CDR3: TGCGCCAGCAGCGGAGAACTAGCGGGTTCCTACAATGAGCAGTTCTTC.

This clonotype showed up just a few times. The J gene is TRBJ1-5, the V gene TRBV6-2 or TRBV6-3, with TRBD1 matching over 7 bases. The germline CDR1 and CDR2 sequences are MNHEY and SVGEGT. The J segment lost 6 bases and the V segment lost 5 bases, leaving 7 bases of the junction unmatched. The CDR3 has 14 amino acids. CDR3 coding DNA: TGTGCCAGCAGTCTCGACAGGGTGGGTCAGCCCCAGCATTTT. Its translation is CASSLDRVGQPQHF.

This clonotype was counted ten times or more. The CDR3 here is CACPGQSPINTGELFF. CDR3 DNA: TGTGCCTGCCCGGGACAGTCGCCGATAAACACCGGGGAGCTGTTTTTT. The chain uses TRBV30 and TRBJ2-2, with TRBD1 matching over 7 bases. Trimming took 6 bases from V and 2 from J; bases not matched to a gene: 12. The CDR3 totals 16 residues. Germline V gene data show CDR1 as GTSNPN and CDR2 as SVGIG (reference sequence).

The chain uses TRBV6-5 and TRBJ1-4, with D tentatively TRBD1 (5 bases). V lost 0 bases, J lost 4 bases, and 12 bases lay in between. Germline-derived CDR1 and CDR2 are MNHEY and SVGAGI. The CDR3 length is 16 residues. The CDR3 loop is CASSYSGTALNEKLFF. CDR3 DNA: TGTGCCAGCAGTTACTCAGGGACTGCTCTTAATGAAAAACTGTTTTTT.

This clonotype has only a few counts. This chain links TRBV7-2 with TRBJ2-3; D remains ambiguous. The ends were cut back, 1 base at V and 11 bases at J, with 10 bases in the middle. Per germline, CDR1 SGHTA and CDR2 FQGNSA. CDR3 length equals 12 residues. The CDR3 DNA reads TGTGCCAGCAGCTTAGAGGACCTAAAGCAGTATTTT. This sequence encodes CASSLEDLKQYF.

This clonotype was seen a handful of times. The chain carries TRBV5-6 and TRBJ2-7; weak D call: TRBD2 (5 bases). CDR3 length equals 14 residues. V was shortened by 6 bases and J by 4 bases, with 17 bases between the two germline ends. Per germline, CDR1 SGHDT and CDR2 YYEEEE. The CDR3 DNA reads TGTGCCAGCACCCACCTAGGCCGGGGATACGAGCAGTACGTC. As protein: CASTHLGRGYEQYV.

Comment on this clonotype: A read error may produce the germline difference seen at one junction end. The rearrangement uses TRBV12-3 or TRBV12-4 and TRBJ2-1; 9 bases map to TRBD2. This CDR3 spans 11 amino acids. CDR3 in DNA: TGTGCCAGCACACGCGGGGGGGAGCGGTTCTTC. Its protein product is CASTRGGERFF.

This clonotype was counted a few times. This sequence joins TRBV7-2 and TRBJ1-1; no firm D call. Germline CDR1 is SGHTA and CDR2 is FQGNSA. V shed 5 bases and J shed 4 bases, with 14 bases lying between them. The CDR3 consists of 14 residues. CDR3 sequence reads: CASSPALLVTEAFF. CDR3 coding DNA: TGTGCCAGCAGCCCCGCCCTACTCGTCACTGAAGCTTTCTTT.

The chain uses TRBV20-1 and TRBJ2-2; TRBD2 matches 12 bases. This CDR3 is built from 20 residues. V lost 0 bases to trimming and J lost 4 bases; unmatched junction nucleotides: 15. Germline lookup yields CDR1 DFQATT and CDR2 SNEGSKA (reference sequence). Written as DNA, the CDR3 is TGCAGTGCTAGAGATCGTCCCGGGCCTAGCGGGAGGGCGGGCACCGGGGAGCTGTTTTTT. Translation gives CSARDRPGPSGRAGTGELFF.

This clonotype was detected a few times. The gene calls are TRBV7-2 and TRBJ1-1; possibly TRBD1 for D (5 bases). The germline V gene encodes CDR1 SGHTA and CDR2 FQGNSA. V was trimmed by 0 bases and J by 3 bases, leaving 11 bases between them. The CDR3 sequence is 15 residues long. The CDR3 protein is CASSLALGGDTEAFF. CDR3 nucleotides: TGTGCCAGCAGCTTAGCGCTGGGGGGAGACACTGAAGCTTTCTTT.

The chain joins TRBV11-1 to TRBJ2-5; TRBD2 agrees at 16 bases. Germline CDR1 SGHAT, CDR2 FQDESV (reference sequence). The J segment lost 5 bases and the V segment lost 5 bases, leaving 14 bases of the junction unmatched. The CDR3 is 19 residues long. Here the CDR3 reads CASSPYGGTSGRARETQYF. As DNA, the CDR3 is TGTGCCAGCAGCCCTTACGGGGGGACTAGCGGGAGGGCCAGGGAGACCCAGTACTTC.

A few counts support this clonotype. CDR3 protein: CASSSDSREAFF. The CDR3 bases are TGTGCCAGCAGCTCGGACAGCCGGGAAGCTTTCTTT. The V call is TRBV7-8, the J call TRBJ1-1; D is perhaps TRBD1 (6 bases). The V gene's germline CDR1 is SGHVS and CDR2 FQNEAQ. The CDR3 covers 12 residues. Trimming took 4 bases from V and 8 from J, leaving 11 bases between them.

The chain links TRBV29-1 to TRBJ2-3; no definite D call. Germline CDR1 reads SQVTM; CDR2 reads ANQGSEA. This CDR3 has 13 residues. V was shortened by 1 base and J by 1 base, with 6 bases between the two germline ends. CDR3 sequence (DNA): TGCAGCGTTGAAGGGGGTGGCACAGATACGCAGTATTTT. Encoded protein: CSVEGGGTDTQYF.

The chain links TRBV18 to TRBJ1-6; D gene uncertain. The germline gives CDR1 KGHSH, CDR2 LQKENI. With 3 bases removed from V and 9 bases from J, the gap between germline ends came to 15 bases. This CDR3 is 15 amino acids long. CDR3 protein: CASSPPGTGGSPLHF. For the CDR3, the DNA is TGTGCCAGCTCACCTCCAGGAACGGGCGGTTCACCCCTCCACTTT.